In its sample, the clone carrying this T cell receptor (beta chain) was seen once. The data derive from a study of blood T cell repertoires in COVID-19. Study background: T cells, B-cell-depleted T cells, or PBMCs provided the cDNA or gDNA that served as material.

Among Cohort 3 donors, those recovered had two negative PCRs, clearance, or symptom resolution. Measured with immunoSEQ multiplex PCR; TCRdb has only the in-frame clones, and not every one. In the table there are some 200,000 clones, roughly four fifths of which are singletons. The material sequenced was PBMCs or T cells enriched from blood (not recorded which). The source of this sequence is a man in his forties or fifties who had recovered from COVID-19.

The CDR3 reads CASSLLNTEAFF. The CDR3 DNA reads TGTGCCAGCAGCTTACTTAACACTGAAGCTTTCTTT. The chain joins TRBV7-9 to TRBJ1-1; D gene ambiguous. In germline, CDR1 is SEHNR, CDR2 FQNEAQ (reference sequence). V lost 2 bases and J lost 2, with 3 bases in between. The CDR3 is made up of 12 amino acids.